Presented here are 24 T cell receptor beta chains from one specimen sequenced in a study of blood T cell repertoires in COVID-19. Produced via immunoSEQ multiplex PCR; TCRdb's table is partial and in-frame only. The sample has 140,000 to 150,000 clones; approximately 84% are singletons. The material sequenced was PBMCs or T cells enriched from blood (not recorded which). Receptors originate from a woman in her forties or fifties with acute COVID-19.

The chain links TRBV11-2 to TRBJ2-3; perhaps TRBD2 as D (6 bases). The CDR3 covers 14 residues. The ends were cut back, 3 bases at V and 2 bases at J, with 9 bases in the middle. Germline V gene sequence: CDR1 SGHAT, CDR2 FQNNGV. The CDR3 nucleotides read TGTGCCAGCAGCTTGGGCGGGAACACAGATACGCAGTATTTT. Translation: CASSLGGNTDTQYF.

The chain is built from TRBV19 and TRBJ2-1; TRBD2 matches 9 bases. The V and J ends lost 3 bases and 7 bases, in that order; junction bases with no gene match: 10. Germline loops: CDR1 LNHDA, CDR2 SQIVND (reference sequence). CDR3 length: 16 amino acids. The CDR3 DNA follows: TGTGCCAGTAGTATCGTAGGTAGCGGGAGTCGAAATGAGCAGTTCTTC. Protein sequence: CASSIVGSGSRNEQFF.

The chain combines TRBV5-1 with TRBJ1-1; TRBD1 matches 9 bases. The CDR3 sequence is 16 residues long. Germline V gene lookup returns CDR1 SGHRS and CDR2 YFSETQ. V trimming: 0 bases; J trimming: 4 bases; junction bases outside the gene matches: 7. The CDR3: CASSLGPQGARTEAFF. The CDR3 nucleotides read TGCGCCAGCAGCTTGGGGCCACAGGGGGCGCGCACTGAAGCTTTCTTT.

This clone was picked up a small number of times. This sequence joins TRBV18 and TRBJ2-7, with unresolved D. Trimming took off 3 bases at V and 0 bases at J, with 3 bases between the two ends. The CDR3 extends over 12 amino acids. CDR1 is KGHSH and CDR2 is LQKENI in the germline V gene. DNA for the CDR3: TGTGCCAGCTCACCGAGCTCCTACGAGCAGTACTTC. It is translated as CASSPSSYEQYF.

The chain joins TRBV20-1 to TRBJ2-1; D is undetermined. This CDR3 is built from 10 residues. V shed 2 bases and J shed 10 bases, with 6 bases lying between them. The germline CDR1 and CDR2 sequences are DFQATT and SNEGSKA (reference sequence). The CDR3, as DNA: TGCAGTGCTAGAAAGGAGGAGCAGTTCTTC. This sequence encodes CSARKEEQFF.

V is TRBV19 and J is TRBJ2-1; tentatively, D is TRBD2 (5 bases). Germline CDR1 reads LNHDA; CDR2 reads SQIVND (reference sequence). The CDR3 is made up of 14 amino acids. V lost 3 bases and J 7 bases, leaving 13 bases between the germline ends. CDR3 protein: CASSIRGSRNEQFF. The CDR3 DNA sequence: TGTGCCAGTAGTATCCGGGGTAGTCGGAATGAGCAGTTCTTC. Using reference TRBV19 and TRBJ2-1 for the parts outside the CDR3, the full variable domain is DGGITQSPKYLFRKEGQNVTLSCEQNLNHDAMYWYRQDPGQGLRLIYYSQIVNDFQKGDIAEGYSVSREKKESFPLTVTSAQKNPTAFYLCASSIRGSRNEQFFGPGTRLTVL.

The chain is built from TRBV5-4 and TRBJ2-5; 12 nucleotides line up with TRBD2. The germline V gene encodes CDR1 SGHNT and CDR2 YYREEE (reference sequence). The CDR3 length is 15 residues. V dropped 0 bases and J dropped 3; count of bases not matched to a gene: 0. The CDR3 spells CASSLGLAGEETQYF. The DNA of the CDR3 is TGTGCCAGCAGCTTGGGACTAGCGGGAGAAGAGACCCAGTACTTC.

This clone appeared a few times. This chain's CDR3 is CASSYRQGIAYEQYF. CDR3 DNA: TGTGCCAGCAGCTATAGACAGGGGATTGCCTACGAGCAGTACTTC. The chain recombines TRBV7-8 with TRBJ2-7; 8 bases fit TRBD1. This CDR3 has 15 residues. J lost 2 bases, V lost 4 bases, and 7 bases had no gene match. Germline CDR1 reads SGHVS; CDR2 reads FQNEAQ.

The chain links TRBV11-2 to TRBJ2-1, with TRBD1 identical over 9 bases. V lost 5 bases, J lost 10 bases, and 9 bases stayed unmatched. Germline V gene sequence: CDR1 SGHAT, CDR2 FQNNGV. The CDR3 spans 14 residues. This CDR3 is CASSPQGAGVEQFF. For the CDR3, the DNA is TGTGCCAGCAGCCCACAGGGGGCGGGAGTCGAGCAGTTCTTC.

V usage is TRBV7-9 and J usage is TRBJ1-1; D gene uncertain. CDR1 is SEHNR and CDR2 is FQNEAQ in the germline V gene (reference sequence). The CDR3 is 14 amino acids. Trimming removed 2 bases at V and 5 bases at J, with 12 bases between. CDR3 amino acids: CASSLLEGFTEAFF. The CDR3 DNA reads as TGTGCCAGCAGCTTATTAGAGGGTTTTACTGAAGCTTTCTTT.

Only one count was recorded for this clone. This sequence joins TRBV7-2 and TRBJ1-1; no clear D gene. CDR3 length equals 15 residues. V was shortened by 6 bases and J by 2 bases, with 16 bases between the two germline ends. Germline V gene data show CDR1 as SGHTA and CDR2 as FQGNSA. CDR3 loop: CASSRLGVGNTEAFF. For the CDR3, the DNA is TGTGCCAGCAGTCGGTTGGGAGTTGGTAACACTGAAGCTTTCTTT.

The rearrangement links TRBV12-3 or TRBV12-4 to TRBJ1-4; the D gene is possibly TRBD1 (5 bases). There are 13 residues in the CDR3. Trimming cost V 3 bases and J 7 bases, with 9 bases left between them. The CDR3 DNA reads as TGTGCCAGCAGTTTCGGGGGGGGTGAAAAACTGTTTTTT. This translates into CASSFGGGEKLFF.

The chain has TRBV27 and TRBJ1-2; D uncertain. The CDR3 is 14 amino acids. V gave up 2 bases and J gave up 4 bases, with 11 bases separating them. CDR1 and CDR2 from the germline V gene are MNHEY and SMNVEV (reference sequence). CDR3 region: CASSLRGSSYGYTF. Here the CDR3 DNA reads TGTGCCAGCAGTTTACGCGGCAGCTCCTATGGCTACACCTTC.

The chain recombines TRBV19 with TRBJ2-1; D might be TRBD2 (5 bases). Trimming left V 3 bases short and J 2 bases short, with 14 bases between. The CDR3 spans 16 residues. Germline CDR1 is LNHDA and CDR2 is SQIVND (reference sequence). CDR3 amino acids: CASSISLNGAYNEQFF. For the CDR3, the DNA is TGTGCCAGTAGTATCTCGCTAAACGGGGCCTACAATGAGCAGTTCTTC.

The chain recombines TRBV16 with TRBJ2-6; a weak D match, TRBD2 (5 bases). The CDR3 has 15 amino acids. V lost 0 bases and J lost 2, with 5 bases in between. In germline, CDR1 is KGHSY, CDR2 FQNENV. The CDR3 sequence: CASSQSRAGANVLTF. Written as DNA, the CDR3 is TGTGCCAGCAGCCAATCGAGGGCTGGGGCCAACGTCCTGACTTTC.

The chain is built from TRBV6-5 and TRBJ2-1; a weak D match, TRBD2 (6 bases). This CDR3 comprises 14 residues. In germline, CDR1 is MNHEY, CDR2 SVGAGI. V was clipped by 6 bases and J by 11 bases, with 20 bases between them. The CDR3 nucleotides read TGTGCCAGCAGCCTAGCGCAAGACGCGGTAAAGCAGTTCTTC. Amino acids: CASSLAQDAVKQFF.

This clone was observed once. The DNA of the CDR3 is TGTGCCAGCAGCGTAGATCGACTTAGCTCCTACAATGAGCAGTTCTTC. It encodes CASSVDRLSSYNEQFF. This chain uses TRBV9 with TRBJ2-1; no clear D gene. Germline assignment: CDR1 SGDLS and CDR2 YYNGEE. V shed 0 bases and J shed 0 bases, with 10 bases lying between them. CDR3 length: 16 residues.

The J gene is TRBJ2-1, the V gene TRBV5-6, with 7 positions matching TRBD2. Trimming removed 3 bases from V and 3 bases from J; junction bases left unmatched: 15. The germline CDR1 and CDR2 sequences are SGHDT and YYEEEE. The CDR3 runs 18 residues. The CDR3, as DNA: TGTGCCAGCAGCTCCCCCCGGATGCTAGCGGCCGTCTACAATGAGCAGTTCTTC. This sequence encodes CASSSPRMLAAVYNEQFF.

This clone was detected only a few times. The chain employs TRBV9 and TRBJ2-5; 11 bases agree with TRBD2. The J segment lost 4 bases and the V segment lost 0 bases, leaving 5 bases of the junction unmatched. The CDR3 is made up of 16 amino acids. Germline V lookup: CDR1 SGDLS, CDR2 YYNGEE. This chain's CDR3 is CASSVGASGRTETQYF. The CDR3 DNA sequence: TGTGCCAGCAGCGTAGGGGCTAGCGGGAGGACAGAGACCCAGTACTTC.

The CDR3 DNA reads as TGTGCCAGCAGCACCGGGACAGGCCTTTATGGCTACACCTTC. As protein: CASSTGTGLYGYTF. This chain joins TRBV11-3 and TRBJ1-2; 8 nucleotides line up with TRBD1. CDR3 length: 14 residues. Trimming removed 5 bases from V and 5 bases from J; junction bases left unmatched: 7. The V gene's germline CDR1 is SGHNT and CDR2 YENEEA.

The gene calls are TRBV3-1 (or the pseudogene TRBV3-2) and TRBJ2-7, with 12 bases matching TRBD2. Losses at the gene ends were 4 bases for V and 2 bases for J; bases not matched to a gene: 6. CDR1 LGHDT and CDR2 YNNKEL come from the germline V gene (reference sequence). This CDR3 is built from 16 residues. The CDR3 DNA sequence: TGTGCCAGCAGCCGAGGGCTAGCGGGAGGGCCCTACGAGCAGTACTTC. Translated, it gives CASSRGLAGGPYEQYF.

The chain joins TRBV3-1 (or the pseudogene TRBV3-2) to TRBJ2-3; 12 bases match TRBD2. V lost 3 bases and J lost 9; bases outside the gene matches: 7. This CDR3 has 15 residues. CDR1 is LGHDT and CDR2 is YNNKEL in the germline V gene (reference sequence). CDR3 loop: CASSHQLAGGRTQYF. The CDR3 DNA sequence: TGTGCCAGCAGCCACCAACTAGCGGGAGGAAGAACGCAGTATTTT.

The chain uses TRBV19 and TRBJ2-6, with TRBD2 matching over 7 bases. Germline lookup yields CDR1 LNHDA and CDR2 SQIVND (reference sequence). The CDR3 sequence is 16 residues long. V lost 0 bases to trimming and J lost 2 bases; unmatched junction nucleotides: 1. Here the CDR3 reads CASSIDGGAGANVLTF. CDR3 nucleotide sequence: TGTGCCAGTAGTATAGATGGGGGGGCTGGGGCCAACGTCCTGACTTTC.

This clone appeared once. This rearrangement joins TRBV18 to TRBJ2-7, with TRBD2 identical over 7 bases. CDR1 and CDR2 (germline): KGHSH, LQKENI. The CDR3 loop spans 14 amino acids. The V gene end was trimmed by 6 bases and the J gene end by 6 bases; junction bases not matched to a gene: 11. The CDR3 DNA reads TGTGCCAGCTCCCTTCGCGGGGGTACGGGCGAGCAGTACTTC. Its protein product is CASSLRGGTGEQYF. Looking up the rest from reference TRBV18 and TRBJ2-7 gives the full variable domain: NAGVMQNPRHLVRRRGQEARLRCSPMKGHSHVYWYRQLPEEGLKFMVYLQKENIIDESGMPKERFSAEFPKEGPSILRIQQVVRGDSAAYFCASSLRGGTGEQYFGPGTRLTVT.